The 28 T cell receptor beta chains presented below share a single source sample, sequenced in a study of spatial heterogeneity in lung cancer. Study results and caveats: Higher tumor mutation counts went along with higher counts of expanded intratumoral alpha and beta TCRs.

TCRdb re-called the 5' RACE reads through MiXCR, storing one row per CDR3 protein. The table records some 9,500 distinct CDR3 sequences, 14% of them present only once. Their target antigens are unknown. As to time point: sample taken at primary tumor resection. The sample here was lung tumor tissue, taken at surgery. These receptors were collected from a male donor with early-stage non-small cell lung cancer.

Worth noting for this clonotype: This beta chain is a stray sequence in a library constructed for alpha chains; its clone size is not meaningful. This chain connects TRBV18 to TRBJ1-5, with D perhaps TRBD1 (5 bases). V shed 6 bases and J shed 3 bases, with 9 bases lying between them. Germline CDR1 reads KGHSH; CDR2 reads LQKENI. The CDR3 is 13 amino acids. The CDR3 DNA is TGTGCCAGCTCCCCAGGGCTCAATCAGCCCCAGCATTTT. Residues: CASSPGLNQPQHF. The variable domain in full, completed from reference TRBV18 and TRBJ1-5, reads NAGVMQNPRHLVRRRGQEARLRCSPMKGHSHVYWYRQLPEEGLKFMVYLQKENIIDESGMPKERFSAEFPKEGPSILRIQQVVRGDSAAYFCASSPGLNQPQHFGDGTRLSIL.

This clonotype was observed at least ten times. In a library made to pick up alpha chains, this beta chain is a stray read with a size that means little. The J gene is TRBJ2-7, the V gene TRBV28; perhaps TRBD2 as D (6 bases). The V end was cut by 6 bases, the J end by 7 bases, with 13 bases between. The CDR3 consists of 12 residues. Germline V gene data show CDR1 as MDHEN and CDR2 as SYDVKM. The DNA for the CDR3 is TGTGCCAGCAGCATACTAGCCCGTGAGCAGTACTTC. This sequence encodes CASSILAREQYF.

A word on this clonotype: This beta chain is a stray read from a library made for alpha chains; its abundance is not meaningful. The rearrangement links TRBV29-1 to TRBJ1-1; no clear D gene. The germline V gene encodes CDR1 SQVTM and CDR2 ANQGSEA. V was trimmed by 4 bases and J by 3 bases, leaving 6 bases between them. The length of the CDR3 is 11 residues. The CDR3 DNA reads as TGCAGCGTTGGGAGGGACACTGAAGCTTTCTTT. Translating it yields CSVGRDTEAFF.

By share, this clonotype counts as medium-sized (0.01 to 0.1%). The library was prepared for alpha chains; this beta chain is a stray read, so its frequency means little. V gene TRBV3-1 combines with J gene TRBJ1-5; D possibly corresponds to TRBD1 (6 bases). Trimming left V 1 base short and J 6 bases short, with 10 bases between. CDR1 LGHDT and CDR2 YNNKEL come from the germline V gene (reference sequence). The CDR3 extends over 14 amino acids. The CDR3 sequence is CASSQAQGIQPQHF. CDR3 sequence (DNA): TGTGCCAGCAGCCAAGCGCAGGGGATTCAGCCCCAGCATTTT.

At least ten counts were recorded for this clonotype. This beta chain slipped into a library made for alpha chains as a stray read, so its size is not meaningful. V usage is TRBV14 and J usage is TRBJ2-3, with a weak D call TRBD2 (6 bases). This CDR3 has 14 amino acids. The V and J ends lost 4 bases and 2 bases respectively, with 10 bases between them. Looked up from germline, CDR1 is SGHDN and CDR2 is FVKESK. This CDR3 is CASSPGLNTDTQYF. CDR3 sequence (DNA): TGTGCCAGCAGCCCAGGACTAAACACAGATACGCAGTATTTT.

This clonotype is deemed medium-sized. Since the library was made to target alpha chains, this beta chain is a stray read and its abundance is not meaningful. The chain joins TRBV20-1 to TRBJ2-3; 12 bases match TRBD2. Germline V lookup: CDR1 DFQATT, CDR2 SNEGSKA (reference sequence). The CDR3 has 15 amino acids. The J segment lost 4 bases and the V segment lost 5 bases, leaving 7 bases of the junction unmatched. The CDR3 spells CSAPGLAGIADTQYF. CDR3 nucleotide sequence: TGCAGTGCTCCGGGACTAGCGGGTATTGCAGATACGCAGTATTTT.

This clonotype was observed many times. This beta chain is an unintended read in a library built for alpha chains; its size means little. The V and J genes are TRBV2 and TRBJ2-5; unclear D gene. This CDR3 contains 11 residues. Trimming removed 5 bases from V and 3 bases from J, with 4 bases in between. CDR1 and CDR2 from the germline V gene are SNHLY and FYNNEI. DNA for the CDR3: TGTGCCAGCAGTCTCAAAGAGACCCAGTACTTC. Translation gives CASSLKETQYF.

A note on this clonotype: The library was built for alpha chains, so this beta chain is an off-target read and its size means little. The genes are TRBV7-3 and TRBJ2-1, with D possibly being TRBD1 (6 bases). Trimming took 2 bases from V and 5 from J, leaving 13 bases between them. The CDR3 is made up of 15 amino acids. From germline, CDR1 is SGHTA and CDR2 FQGTGA. The CDR3 is CASSLGQTVDNEQFF. Here the CDR3 DNA reads TGTGCCAGCAGCTTAGGACAGACGGTAGACAATGAGCAGTTCTTC.

This clonotype was observed at least ten times. This beta chain is an unintended read in a library built for alpha chains; its size means little. The rearrangement joins TRBV2 to TRBJ2-7; a weak D match, TRBD1 (5 bases). The V gene's germline CDR1 is SNHLY and CDR2 FYNNEI. The V and J ends lost 4 bases and 6 bases respectively, with 7 bases between them. The CDR3 extends over 11 amino acids. In nucleotides, the CDR3 is TGTGCCAGCAGTGTCAGGGTCGAGCAGTACTTC. Protein product: CASSVRVEQYF.

This clonotype was seen at least ten times. As an off-target read in a library built for alpha chains, this beta chain has a frequency of little significance. The CDR3 region has the DNA TGTGCCAGCGGACAGGGCTCGACTGGGGAGCTGTTTTTT. Its protein is CASGQGSTGELFF. This chain joins TRBV6-1 and TRBJ2-2; 8 bases align to TRBD1. V lost 8 bases to trimming and J lost 8 bases; unmatched junction nucleotides: 7. Germline CDR1 and CDR2: MNHNS and SASEGT. This CDR3 is 13 amino acids long.

This clonotype is termed medium-sized (0.01 to 0.1%). As an off-target read in a library built for alpha chains, this beta chain has a frequency of little significance. The chain combines TRBV18 with TRBJ1-4, with TRBD1 as a possible D gene (6 bases). Germline CDR1 reads KGHSH; CDR2 reads LQKENI. The CDR3 extends over 13 amino acids. With 5 bases removed from V and 8 bases from J, the gap between germline ends came to 12 bases. DNA for the CDR3: TGTGCCAGCTCATCCGGGACAAACGAAAAACTGTTTTTT. Amino acid sequence: CASSSGTNEKLFF.

By share, this clonotype counts as medium-sized. This beta chain slipped into a library made for alpha chains as a stray read, so its size is not meaningful. The chain has TRBV2 and TRBJ1-6; TRBD1 aligns across 8 bases. The CDR3 is 14 amino acids. In germline, CDR1 is SNHLY, CDR2 FYNNEI. J gave up 13 bases and V 6 bases, and 11 bases lay outside the gene matches. CDR3: CASSAGGEFSPLHF. For the CDR3, the DNA is TGTGCCAGCAGCGCAGGGGGCGAGTTCTCTCCCCTCCACTTT.

This clonotype was seen repeatedly, ten times or more. This beta chain represents an off-target read in a library built for alpha chains; its size is of limited meaning. The chain uses TRBV19 and TRBJ2-7, with 7 bases identical to TRBD2. The CDR3 consists of 15 residues. V was clipped by 3 bases and J by 3 bases; unmatched bases: 8. Per germline, CDR1 LNHDA and CDR2 SQIVND (reference sequence). The chain's CDR3 is CASSILAARGYEQYF. As DNA, the CDR3 is TGTGCCAGTAGTATCCTAGCGGCCCGAGGCTACGAGCAGTACTTC.

This clonotype was seen ten or more times. This beta chain lies outside the target of a library built for alpha chains; its clone size means little. The chain combines TRBV6-2 or TRBV6-3 with TRBJ2-7; a weak D match, TRBD1 (6 bases). Germline loops: CDR1 MNHEY, CDR2 SVGEGT. This CDR3 spans 12 amino acids. Trimming removed 11 bases from V and 0 bases from J, with 11 bases in between. CDR3 sequence (DNA): TGTGCCGCAGGGGCACTCTCCTACGAGCAGTACTTC. Translating it yields CAAGALSYEQYF.

This clonotype was counted many times. A library prepared for alpha chains yielded this beta chain as an off-target read; its size is of little meaning. The chain combines TRBV10-2 with TRBJ2-7, with TRBD1 matching over 7 bases. V was pared by 8 bases and J by 3 bases, with 13 bases of the junction left unmatched. Germline V gene sequence: CDR1 WSHSY, CDR2 SAAADI. The CDR3 runs 15 residues. Written as DNA, the CDR3 is TGCGCCAGCTCCCCTCCCGGGACAGATTTCTACGAGCAGTACTTC. Amino acid sequence: CASSPPGTDFYEQYF.

This clonotype was seen repeatedly, ten times or more. Little can be read into the size of this beta chain, an off-target read in a library designed for alpha chains. V and J are TRBV4-3 and TRBJ2-2; D ambiguous. Per germline, CDR1 LGHNA and CDR2 YSLEER. V dropped 0 bases and J dropped 8 bases, with 10 bases sitting between them. This CDR3 has 14 amino acids. This chain's CDR3 is CASSQDLDGGELFF. CDR3 bases: TGCGCCAGCAGCCAAGATCTGGATGGTGGGGAGCTGTTTTTT.

Comments on this clonotype: This beta chain lies outside the target of a library built for alpha chains; its clone size means little. The chain recombines TRBV7-9 with TRBJ1-1, with 9 positions matching TRBD1. The CDR3 sequence is 16 residues long. V was pared by 6 bases and J by 0 bases, with 8 bases of the junction left unmatched. The germline CDR1 and CDR2 sequences are SEHNR and FQNEAQ (reference sequence). DNA of the CDR3: TGTGCCAGCAGGACCCAGGGGACAGGGATGAACACTGAAGCTTTCTTT. It is translated as CASRTQGTGMNTEAFF.

This clonotype was observed many times. This beta chain is an off-target read within a library intended for alpha chains, so its frequency means little. V and J are TRBV10-3 and TRBJ2-5; TRBD2 is a possible D gene (6 bases). Trimming took 3 bases from V and 4 from J, leaving 12 bases between them. The length of the CDR3 is 14 residues. Germline V gives CDR1 ENHRY, CDR2 SYGVKD. The CDR3 DNA is TGTGCCATCAGTGATAGCCAGGGAGGAGAGACCCAGTACTTC. It specifies CAISDSQGGETQYF.

This clonotype is labeled as medium-sized. Since it is a stray read in a library aimed at alpha chains, this beta chain has a size that is not meaningful. The chain has TRBV12-3 or TRBV12-4 and TRBJ2-1; no definite D call. This CDR3 has 14 amino acids. The V end was cut by 8 bases, the J end by 8 bases, with 19 bases between. CDR3 DNA sequence: TGTGCCAGCGGTAGATTGTGGCAGTTAGATGAGCAGTTCTTC. It translates to CASGRLWQLDEQFF.

By its share, this clonotype is medium-sized (0.01 to 0.1%). This beta chain slipped into a library made for alpha chains as a stray read, so its size is not meaningful. The chain has TRBV29-1 and TRBJ2-1, with 14 bases lining up with TRBD2. This CDR3 contains 13 residues. V gave up 7 bases and J gave up 8 bases; unmatched junction bases: 4. Germline V gene lookup returns CDR1 SQVTM and CDR2 ANQGSEA. CDR3 region: CSGGLAGVYEQFF. The DNA for the CDR3 is TGCAGCGGGGGACTAGCGGGAGTTTATGAGCAGTTCTTC.

This clonotype has a count of ten or more. This beta chain was picked up by a library intended for alpha chains and is off target, so its count carries little meaning. The V gene is TRBV20-1, the J gene TRBJ2-1; D is undetermined. Germline CDR1 DFQATT, CDR2 SNEGSKA (reference sequence). The CDR3 contains 15 residues. V lost 2 bases, J lost 3 bases, and 14 bases lay in between. The CDR3 loop is CSARRGTGGYNEQFF. CDR3 sequence (DNA): TGCAGTGCTAGAAGAGGTACTGGCGGCTACAATGAGCAGTTCTTC.

This clonotype is classed as medium-sized. With the library built for alpha chains, this beta chain is off target and its frequency is not meaningful. The gene calls are TRBV10-3 and TRBJ2-3; maybe TRBD1 (6 bases). V was clipped by 2 bases and J by 2 bases, with 17 bases between them. Germline loops: CDR1 ENHRY, CDR2 SYGVKD. This CDR3 is 17 amino acids long. For the CDR3, the DNA is TGTGCCATCAGTGAGGAAAGGGGGTTCCGATTCACAGATACGCAGTATTTT. Translation gives CAISEERGFRFTDTQYF.

This clonotype was observed many times. This beta chain is an off-target read within a library intended for alpha chains, so its frequency means little. The chain recombines TRBV4-3 with TRBJ2-1; 7 bases match TRBD2. Germline V CDR1 and CDR2: LGHNA, YSLEER. Unmatched junction bases numbered 20, after V lost 0 bases and J lost 6 bases. The CDR3 spans 20 residues. The CDR3 DNA reads as TGCGCCAGCAGCCAAGAGGAGAGGGCGGGAGCGAGAGATGGGCGCAATGAGCAGTTCTTC. This sequence encodes CASSQEERAGARDGRNEQFF.

There are many counts of this clonotype. This beta chain is an unintended read in a library built for alpha chains; its size means little. This chain connects TRBV5-1 to TRBJ2-3; D possibly corresponds to TRBD2 (5 bases). Trimming removed 6 bases at V and 5 bases at J, with 16 bases between. This CDR3 is built from 14 residues. Germline V gene data show CDR1 as SGHRS and CDR2 as YFSETQ. CDR3 bases: TGCGCCAGCACCCTTTTGGGAGAAGGAGATACGCAGTATTTT. Its translation: CASTLLGEGDTQYF.

A note on this clonotype: This beta chain represents an off-target read in a library built for alpha chains; its size is of limited meaning. The V and J genes are TRBV12-5 and TRBJ2-7; weak D call: TRBD2 (6 bases). Germline CDR1 reads LGHNT; CDR2 reads FRNRAP. The CDR3 covers 14 residues. Trimming cost V 5 bases and J 7 bases, with 18 bases left between them. The CDR3 loop is CASGAVPGVGEQYF. The CDR3 DNA follows: TGTGCTAGTGGTGCCGTCCCGGGAGTGGGGGAGCAGTACTTC.

About this clonotype: For a library built for alpha chains, this beta chain is a stray read; little rests on its size. V is TRBV5-1 and J is TRBJ2-3, with D perhaps given as TRBD1 or TRBD2 (5 bases each). Germline V gives CDR1 SGHRS, CDR2 YFSETQ. There are 15 residues in the CDR3. V was cut by 0 bases and J by 3 bases, with 11 bases left in between. DNA for the CDR3: TGCGCCAGCAGCTTGGACCAGGGAGAAACAGATACGCAGTATTTT. This gives the protein CASSLDQGETDTQYF.

There are many counts of this clonotype. This beta chain came through as a stray read in a library set up for alpha chains, and its size says little. This sequence joins TRBV5-1 and TRBJ1-5, with D uncertain. V was shortened by 2 bases and J by 6 bases, with 3 bases between the two germline ends. CDR3 length: 11 residues. CDR1 and CDR2 (germline): SGHRS, YFSETQ. The CDR3 here is CASSLRQPQHF. As DNA, the CDR3 is TGCGCCAGCAGCTTACGTCAGCCCCAGCATTTT.

This clonotype was seen many times. The size of this beta chain means little, since it is a stray read in a library made for alpha chains. The genes are TRBV18 and TRBJ1-3; D ambiguous. The length of the CDR3 is 15 residues. Germline loops: CDR1 KGHSH, CDR2 LQKENI. V lost 0 bases and J 3 bases, leaving 9 bases between the germline ends. The CDR3 reads CASSPPAGDGNTIYF. The DNA of the CDR3 is TGTGCCAGCTCACCACCGGCCGGAGATGGAAACACCATATATTTT. Using reference TRBV18 and TRBJ1-3 for the parts outside the CDR3, the full variable domain is NAGVMQNPRHLVRRRGQEARLRCSPMKGHSHVYWYRQLPEEGLKFMVYLQKENIIDESGMPKERFSAEFPKEGPSILRIQQVVRGDSAAYFCASSPPAGDGNTIYFGEGSWLTVV.